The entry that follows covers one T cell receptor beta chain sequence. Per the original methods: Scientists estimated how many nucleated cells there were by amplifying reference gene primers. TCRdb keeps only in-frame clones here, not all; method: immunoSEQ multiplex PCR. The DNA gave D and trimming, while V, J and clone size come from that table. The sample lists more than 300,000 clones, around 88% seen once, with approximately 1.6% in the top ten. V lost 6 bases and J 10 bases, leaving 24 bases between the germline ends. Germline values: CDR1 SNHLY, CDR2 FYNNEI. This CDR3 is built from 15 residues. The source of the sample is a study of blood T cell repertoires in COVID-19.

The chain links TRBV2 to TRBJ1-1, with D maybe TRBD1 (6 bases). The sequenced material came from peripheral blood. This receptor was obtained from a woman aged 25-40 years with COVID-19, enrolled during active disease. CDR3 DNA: TGTGCCAGCAGATTTGAGCGCGGCGCAGAAGGGGGAGCTTTCTTT. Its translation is CASRFERGAEGGAFF.